The 19 T cell receptor beta chains presented below share a single source sample, sequenced in a study of T cells after yellow fever vaccination. TCRdb reprocessed the 5' RACE reads via MiXCR and lists one record per CDR3 protein. The repertoire has approximately 300,000 distinct CDR3 sequences, about 10% of them found once; the top ten carry 2.5% to 4%. The sequenced sample was CD4+ T cells sorted from PBMCs, obtained 45 days after the yellow fever booster vaccination. The receptors were gathered from a man aged 18-30 years who received the YFV17D yellow fever vaccine.

This clonotype was seen a few times. V and J are TRBV5-1 and TRBJ2-5; D is ambiguous. This CDR3 is built from 13 residues. CDR1 is SGHRS, CDR2 YFSETQ, per germline. V was clipped by 4 bases and J by 2 bases, with 9 bases between them. The CDR3 spells CASSNPAQETQYF. The CDR3 DNA follows: TGCGCCAGCAGCAACCCTGCGCAAGAGACCCAGTACTTC.

The table lists this clonotype with a few counts. V usage is TRBV7-9 and J usage is TRBJ2-7; no definite D call. The CDR3 spans 14 residues. Germline loops: CDR1 SEHNR, CDR2 FQNEAQ (reference sequence). V shed 1 base and J shed 4 bases, with 11 bases lying between them. The CDR3 DNA is TGTGCCAGCAGCTTAGGTGCCCAGGAATACGAGCAGTACGTC. Amino acids: CASSLGAQEYEQYV.

In the case of this clonotype: A junction boundary mismatches the germline segment, possibly from a read error. V usage is TRBV7-7 and J usage is TRBJ2-3, with D possibly being TRBD1 or TRBD2 (5 bases each). This CDR3 is 14 amino acids long. Looked up from germline, CDR1 is SSHAT and CDR2 is FNYEAQ (reference sequence). The CDR3 bases are TGTGCTAGCAGCCCCGGGACGTACACAGATACGCAGTATTTT. It specifies CASSPGTYTDTQYF.

This clonotype was seen more than once but under ten times. The rearrangement joins TRBV6-2 or TRBV6-3 to TRBJ2-6, with 7 positions matching TRBD2. Germline CDR1 and CDR2: MNHEY and SVGEGT. The V and J ends lost 2 bases and 5 bases, in that order; junction bases with no gene match: 3. The CDR3 length is 15 residues. CDR3 sequence reads: CASSYRGVRANVLTF. CDR3 nucleotide sequence: TGTGCCAGCAGTTACCGGGGGGTCCGGGCCAACGTCCTGACTTTC.

This clonotype appeared a few times. This rearrangement joins TRBV6-2 or TRBV6-3 to TRBJ2-1; 13 bases are a match to TRBD2. Germline lookup yields CDR1 MNHEY and CDR2 SVGEGT. The CDR3 sequence is 16 residues long. V was pared by 4 bases and J by 7 bases, with 7 bases of the junction left unmatched. The CDR3 DNA follows: TGTGCCAGCAGTTCCTGGACTAGCGGGGGCCGAAATGAGCAGTTCTTC. Encoded protein: CASSSWTSGGRNEQFF.

This clonotype was picked up many times. This sequence joins TRBV7-2 and TRBJ1-5; tentative D call: TRBD1 (5 bases). Germline CDR1 reads SGHTA; CDR2 reads FQGNSA. The CDR3 has 16 amino acids. Trimming removed 5 bases at V and 0 bases at J, with 14 bases between. DNA of the CDR3: TGTGCCAGCAGCACAAGGGCAGGGATTAGCAATCAGCCCCAGCATTTT. Amino acid sequence: CASSTRAGISNQPQHF.

This chain uses TRBV12-3 or TRBV12-4 with TRBJ2-3; D may be TRBD1 or TRBD2 (5 bases each). The CDR3 spans 13 residues. The germline V and J ends were trimmed by 3 bases and 4 bases, with 8 bases remaining between them. The CDR3: CASSLGESDTQYF. The CDR3 DNA follows: TGTGCCAGCAGTTTGGGGGAATCAGATACGCAGTATTTT.

This clonotype appeared a few times. The J gene is TRBJ2-1, the V gene TRBV5-5, with 11 bases fitting TRBD2. The CDR3 loop spans 18 amino acids. Germline trimming cut 0 bases from V and 0 bases from J; bases unmatched to any gene: 5. CDR1 is SGHKS and CDR2 is YYEKEE in the germline V gene (reference sequence). This CDR3 is CASSLGLAGGYSYNEQFF. The CDR3 DNA follows: TGTGCCAGCAGCTTGGGGCTAGCGGGGGGCTACTCCTACAATGAGCAGTTCTTC.

This clonotype showed up just a few times. The chain has TRBV6-2 or TRBV6-3 and TRBJ2-2; 11 bases are shared with TRBD2. After removal of 5 bases from V and 0 bases from J, the junction contained 2 bases not matched to a gene. The CDR3 is 16 residues long. Looked up from germline, CDR1 is MNHEY and CDR2 is SVGEGT. The CDR3 coding sequence is TGTGCCAGCAGTCCGGGACTAGCGGCGAACACCGGGGAGCTGTTTTTT. It is translated as CASSPGLAANTGELFF.

This clonotype occurred a few times. The V call is TRBV7-2, the J call TRBJ1-1; D gene uncertain. CDR1 and CDR2 from the germline V gene are SGHTA and FQGNSA. This CDR3 comprises 14 residues. With 7 bases removed from V and 0 bases from J, the gap between germline ends came to 12 bases. The CDR3 protein is CASTPNGLNTEAFF. The CDR3 DNA is TGTGCCAGCACCCCAAACGGGCTGAACACTGAAGCTTTCTTT.

This clonotype was seen more than once but under ten times. CDR3 sequence: CASGQGAVQYV. The CDR3 DNA is TGTGCCTCTGGGCAGGGGGCTGTGCAGTACGTC. This chain links TRBV6-2 or TRBV6-3 with TRBJ2-7, with TRBD1 matching 8 bases. Trimming removed 11 bases from V and 9 bases from J; junction bases left unmatched: 9. Germline V gene sequence: CDR1 MNHEY, CDR2 SVGEGT. The CDR3 runs to 11 residues.

The chain links TRBV7-2 to TRBJ2-3; 10 bases map to TRBD2. V gave up 3 bases and J gave up 2 bases; unmatched junction bases: 2. CDR1 is SGHTA and CDR2 is FQGNSA in the germline V gene. CDR3 size: 15 residues. In DNA, the CDR3 is TGTGCCAGCAGCTTGGGGACTAGCGCCACAGATACGCAGTATTTT. This codes for CASSLGTSATDTQYF.

This clonotype turned up a few times. This chain links TRBV4-2 with TRBJ1-5; D gene uncertain. The CDR3 is 18 amino acids. The germline gives CDR1 LGHNA, CDR2 YNFKEQ. Between the trimmed V and J ends, which lost 0 bases and 0 bases, there was a span of 15 bases. CDR3 in DNA: TGTGCCAGCAGCCAAGATTCTCCTACGGGCGTTAGCAATCAGCCCCAGCATTTT. It specifies CASSQDSPTGVSNQPQHF.

In this sample, this clonotype turned up many times. J is TRBJ1-2 and V is TRBV5-1; D ambiguous. V lost 0 bases to trimming and J lost 7 bases, with 13 bases between them. The CDR3 has 14 residues. Germline V lookup: CDR1 SGHRS, CDR2 YFSETQ. CDR3 sequence reads: CASSLEAVRRGYTF. In DNA form, the CDR3 reads TGCGCCAGCAGCTTGGAGGCGGTACGACGTGGCTACACCTTC.

Worth noting for this clonotype: A single base separates this from a much larger clone, so it may be a read error. This chain joins TRBV5-1 and TRBJ2-1; perhaps TRBD1 as D (5 bases). Between the trimmed V and J ends, which lost 4 bases and 8 bases, there was a span of 16 bases. The CDR3 consists of 14 residues. Per the germline V gene, CDR1 is SGHRS and CDR2 is YFSETQ. The CDR3 bases are TGCGCCAGCAGCGAGAGTCAGGGTTTCCATGAGCAGTTCTTC. Its translation is CASSESQGFHEQFF.

This clonotype was detected ten times or more. The chain couples TRBV5-1 to TRBJ1-1; D might be TRBD1 (5 bases). The CDR3 has 13 residues. Germline-derived CDR1 and CDR2 are SGHRS and YFSETQ. V shed 1 base and J shed 6 bases, with 10 bases lying between them. The CDR3 bases are TGCGCCAGCAGCTTGAGGGGACGAGCTGAAGCTTTCTTT. The encoded protein is CASSLRGRAEAFF. Using reference TRBV5-1 and TRBJ1-1 for the parts outside the CDR3, the full variable domain is KAGVTQTPRYLIKTRGQQVTLSCSPISGHRSVSWYQQTPGQGLQFLFEYFSETQRNKGNFPGRFSGRQFSNSRSEMNVSTLELGDSALYLCASSLRGRAEAFFGQGTRLTVV.

This clonotype was seen more than once but under ten times. V usage is TRBV6-2 or TRBV6-3 and J usage is TRBJ2-3; 11 positions match TRBD2. Germline V gene sequence: CDR1 MNHEY, CDR2 SVGEGT. CDR3 length: 14 residues. V lost 7 bases to trimming and J lost 5 bases; unmatched junction nucleotides: 5. The CDR3 DNA follows: TGTGCCAGCACCGGACTAGCGGGTAGAGATACGCAGTATTTT. Protein product: CASTGLAGRDTQYF.

The table lists this clonotype with a few counts. V usage is TRBV5-1 and J usage is TRBJ2-2, with D hard to call. V was cut by 0 bases and J by 7 bases, with 7 bases left in between. CDR3 length equals 13 residues. The V gene's germline CDR1 is SGHRS and CDR2 YFSETQ. The chain's CDR3 is CASSLAVVGELFF. DNA for the CDR3: TGCGCCAGCAGCTTGGCCGTGGTCGGGGAGCTGTTTTTT.

This clonotype was seen only a few times. V is TRBV4-3 and J is TRBJ2-7, with D possibly matching TRBD1 (6 bases). The V gene's germline CDR1 is LGHNA and CDR2 YSLEER. Trimming cost V 4 bases and J 6 bases, with 22 bases left between them. The CDR3 is made up of 16 amino acids. CDR3 DNA sequence: TGCGCCAGCAGCCGACAGGTTGGACCACTGGGCGGCGAGCAGTACTTC. Its translation: CASSRQVGPLGGEQYF.